The 12 T cell receptor beta chains below come from one sample, sequenced in a study of T cells in Graves' hyperthyroidism and ophthalmopathy. TCR beta CDR3 regions were amplified from RNA transcripts. The HTBI set primed first-round TCR CDR3 RT-PCR. TCRdb called the multiplex PCR reads again in MiXCR, with one record for every CDR3 protein. The sample includes about 290,000 distinct CDR3 sequences, 13% of them seen just once. The sample taken for sequencing was blood. The receptors stem from a woman aged 30 to 39 with Graves' hyperthyroidism that later progressed to Graves' ophthalmopathy.

This clonotype showed up many times. This chain links TRBV20-1 with TRBJ1-1; no firm D call. The V end lost 6 bases, the J end lost 4 bases, and 12 bases lay between the germline ends. The CDR3 totals 12 residues. The germline V gene encodes CDR1 DFQATT and CDR2 SNEGSKA (reference sequence). CDR3 sequence reads: CSAQRGVTEAFF. The DNA for the CDR3 is TGCAGTGCCCAGAGAGGCGTCACTGAAGCTTTCTTT.

This chain links TRBV19 with TRBJ2-1; D uncertain. Trimming removed 8 bases from V and 4 bases from J, with 9 bases in between. CDR1 and CDR2 from the germline V gene are LNHDA and SQIVND (reference sequence). The CDR3 covers 12 residues. As DNA, the CDR3 is TGTGCCAGTTCTAAGAAATACAATGAGCAGTTCTTC. This gives the protein CASSKKYNEQFF. The variable domain in full, completed from reference TRBV19 and TRBJ2-1, reads DGGITQSPKYLFRKEGQNVTLSCEQNLNHDAMYWYRQDPGQGLRLIYYSQIVNDFQKGDIAEGYSVSREKKESFPLTVTSAQKNPTAFYLCASSKKYNEQFFGPGTRLTVL.

Ten or more counts support this clonotype. The CDR3 sequence: CASSQEGAASYNEQFF. As DNA, the CDR3 is TGCGCCAGCAGCCAAGAAGGAGCCGCCAGCTACAATGAGCAGTTCTTC. The chain recombines TRBV4-1 with TRBJ2-1; no clear D. The germline CDR1 and CDR2 sequences are MGHRA and YSYEKL. V gave up 0 bases and J gave up 3 bases, with 12 bases separating them. The CDR3 totals 16 residues.

There are a few counts of this clonotype. A much bigger clone sits one base away, suggesting this may be a read error. The chain employs TRBV3-1 and TRBJ2-7, with D perhaps matching TRBD2 (5 bases). This CDR3 spans 12 amino acids. Germline assignment: CDR1 LGHDT and CDR2 YNNKEL (reference sequence). CDR3 protein: CASSQTNYGQYF. In DNA, the CDR3 is TGTGCCAGCAGCCAGACTAACTACGGGCAGTACTTC.

This clonotype was detected many times. The chain is built from TRBV20-1 and TRBJ2-1; weak D call: TRBD1 (5 bases). Trimming cost V 7 bases and J 2 bases, with 15 bases left between them. The CDR3 is 14 amino acids. Germline values: CDR1 DFQATT, CDR2 SNEGSKA (reference sequence). CDR3 region: CSGRWQGPYNEQFF. The CDR3 coding sequence is TGCAGTGGACGGTGGCAGGGCCCCTACAATGAGCAGTTCTTC.

The sample holds many counts of this clonotype. The chain recombines TRBV6-2 or TRBV6-3 with TRBJ2-7, with D perhaps matching TRBD2 (5 bases). Trimming left V 5 bases short and J 3 bases short, with 17 bases between. This CDR3 is built from 15 residues. Germline V gives CDR1 MNHEY, CDR2 SVGEGT. The CDR3 nucleotides are TGTGCCAGCAGTCCGGGATTCTCCCGGCACTACGAGCAGTACTTC. Its protein is CASSPGFSRHYEQYF.

This clonotype was seen repeatedly, ten times or more. The V call is TRBV20-1, the J call TRBJ2-1, with D tentatively TRBD2 (5 bases). Looked up from germline, CDR1 is DFQATT and CDR2 is SNEGSKA (reference sequence). V lost 6 bases, J lost 1 base, and 19 bases lay in between. This CDR3 has 16 amino acids. The CDR3 region is CSARSGRLTSYNEQFF. DNA for the CDR3: TGCAGTGCGAGGAGCGGACGGTTGACTTCCTACAATGAGCAGTTCTTC.

Many counts were recorded for this clonotype. V and J are TRBV7-9 and TRBJ2-7, with 9 bases aligning to TRBD1. The germline V gene has CDR1 SEHNR and CDR2 FQNEAQ (reference sequence). CDR3 length equals 15 residues. The V and J ends lost 1 base and 5 bases, in that order; junction bases with no gene match: 6. The CDR3 nucleotides read TGTGCCAGCAGCTTAGGGGGACAGGGTCCCAACGAGCAGTACTTC. It yields the protein CASSLGGQGPNEQYF.

In this sample, this clonotype turned up many times. V is TRBV6-1 and J is TRBJ2-7, with D perhaps TRBD2 (6 bases). V lost 8 bases and J lost 4, with 21 bases in between. Germline lookup yields CDR1 MNHNS and CDR2 SASEGT. The CDR3 spans 15 residues. The chain's CDR3 is CASAEEGTLFYEQYF. The CDR3 DNA follows: TGTGCCAGCGCGGAGGAGGGTACCTTGTTTTACGAGCAGTACTTC.

The chain combines TRBV29-1 with TRBJ2-7; 8 bases line up with TRBD1. Germline assignment: CDR1 SQVTM and CDR2 ANQGSEA. The CDR3 consists of 13 residues. J was trimmed by 2 bases and V by 6 bases; bases with no gene match: 6. CDR3 amino acids: CSVTDRAAYEQYF. The CDR3 coding sequence is TGCAGCGTAACGGACAGGGCAGCCTACGAGCAGTACTTC.

The V gene is TRBV11-2, the J gene TRBJ1-1, with a possible D match to TRBD1 (5 bases). Germline assignment: CDR1 SGHAT and CDR2 FQNNGV. V was trimmed by 5 bases and J by 4 bases, leaving 14 bases between them. The CDR3 is 14 amino acids. CDR3 amino acids: CASSVKPGTTEAFF. CDR3 nucleotide sequence: TGTGCCAGCAGCGTAAAGCCAGGGACCACTGAAGCTTTCTTT.

This clonotype was counted a few times. The chain is built from TRBV5-6 and TRBJ1-2; D possibly corresponds to TRBD1 (5 bases). The CDR3 spans 14 residues. Trimming shortened V by 1 base and J by 4 bases, and 11 bases separated the two germline ends. Germline values: CDR1 SGHDT, CDR2 YYEEEE. DNA for the CDR3: TGTGCCAGCAGCTTGAAGGCAGGGACCTATGGCTACACCTTC. Its protein is CASSLKAGTYGYTF.